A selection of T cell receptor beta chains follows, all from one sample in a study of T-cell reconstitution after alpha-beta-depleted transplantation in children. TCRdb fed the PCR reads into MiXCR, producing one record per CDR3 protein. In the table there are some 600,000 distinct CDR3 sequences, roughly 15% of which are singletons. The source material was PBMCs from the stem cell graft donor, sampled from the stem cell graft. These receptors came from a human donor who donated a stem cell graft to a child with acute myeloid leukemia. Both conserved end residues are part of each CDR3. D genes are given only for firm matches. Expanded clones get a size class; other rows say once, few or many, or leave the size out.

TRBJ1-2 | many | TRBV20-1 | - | TGCAGTTTACAGGGTGATGGCTACACCTTC | CSLQGDGYTF
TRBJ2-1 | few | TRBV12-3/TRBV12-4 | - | TGTGCCAGCTCTAAAAGCGAGGGTTCCAATGAGCAGTTCTTC | CASSKSEGSNEQFF
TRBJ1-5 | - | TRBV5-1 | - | TGCGCCAGCAGCTTGGCAGGGGACCATAGCAATCAGCCCCAGCATTTT | CASSLAGDHSNQPQHF
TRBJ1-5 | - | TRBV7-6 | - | TGTGCCAGCAGCTTAGTAGGGGGGGCTGGTAAGGGTGGCAATCAGCCCCAGCATTTT | CASSLVGGAGKGGNQPQHF
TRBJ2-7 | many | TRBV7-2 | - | TGTGCCAGCAGCTCCCTACCAGGCGGCTCCTACGAGCAGTACTTC | CASSSLPGGSYEQYF
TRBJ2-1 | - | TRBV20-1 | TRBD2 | TGCAGTGCTACAGGTTCAGCGGGGGGGCAGGATGAGCAGTTCTTC | CSATGSAGGQDEQFF
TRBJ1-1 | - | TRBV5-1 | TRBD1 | TGCGCCAGCAGCTGGGGGACAGGTACAGTCGTCACTGACGCTTTCTTT | CASSWGTGTVVTDAFF
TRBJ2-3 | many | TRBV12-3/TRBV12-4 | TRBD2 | TGTGCCAGCAGTCCCCGGGGGGGCAGCACAGATACGCAGTATTTT | CASSPRGGSTDTQYF
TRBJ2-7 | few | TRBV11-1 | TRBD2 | TGTGCCAGCAGCTGGGGACTAGCGGGCGGGTACGAGCAGTACTTC | CASSWGLAGGYEQYF
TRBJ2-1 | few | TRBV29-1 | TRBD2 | TGCAGCGCCGGGGGGGCCCGGAATGAGCAGTTCTTC | CSAGGARNEQFF
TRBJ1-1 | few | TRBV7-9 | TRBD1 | TGTGCCAGCAGCCCCAGACAGGGTTTAAGCACTGAAGCTTTCTTT | CASSPRQGLSTEAFF
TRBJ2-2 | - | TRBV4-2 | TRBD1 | TGTGCCAGCAGCCACCCATTGGGAACAGGGGGCACCGGGGAGCTGTTTTTT | CASSHPLGTGGTGELFF
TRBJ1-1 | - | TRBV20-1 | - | TGCAGTGCTAGAGTGGATTTTCATGAAGCTTTCTTT | CSARVDFHEAFF
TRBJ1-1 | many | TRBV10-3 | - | TGTGCCATCGGGTCGAACACTGAAGCTTTCTTT | CAIGSNTEAFF
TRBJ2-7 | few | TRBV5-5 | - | TGTGCCAGCAGCTTCGGCTCGGAAGCACTGACCTACGAGCAGTACTTC | CASSFGSEALTYEQYF
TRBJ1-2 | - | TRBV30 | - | TGTGCCTGGAACGGGGGAGGTGGCTACACCTTC | CAWNGGGGYTF
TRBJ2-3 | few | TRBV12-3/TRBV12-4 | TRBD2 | TGTGCCAGCAGTGACTCGAGCGGGGGGATCACAGATACGCAGTATTTT | CASSDSSGGITDTQYF
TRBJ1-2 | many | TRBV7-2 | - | TGTGCCAGCAGTTGGGAGCCTAACTATGGCTACACCTTC | CASSWEPNYGYTF
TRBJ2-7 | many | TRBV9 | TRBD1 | TGTGCCAGCAGCCGGACAGGCAGGGGCGAGCAGTACTTC | CASSRTGRGEQYF
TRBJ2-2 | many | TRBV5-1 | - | TGTGCCAGCAGTTTGATAGGCGGGGAGCTGTTTTTT | CASSLIGGELFF
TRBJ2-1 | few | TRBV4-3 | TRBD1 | TGCGCCAGCAGCCAAGATATATCGACAGGGGATTTATACAATGAGCAGTTCTTC | CASSQDISTGDLYNEQFF
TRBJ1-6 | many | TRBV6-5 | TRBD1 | TGTGCCAGCAGCCGGGACAGGGCGCGTTCACCCCTCCACTTT | CASSRDRARSPLHF
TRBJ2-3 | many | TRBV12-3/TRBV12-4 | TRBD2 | TGTGCCAGCAGCCTACTAGCGAATACGCAGTATTTT | CASSLLANTQYF
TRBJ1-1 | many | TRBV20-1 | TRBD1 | TGCAGTGCTACAGGGGGTGCAATGAACACTGAAGCTTTCTTT | CSATGGAMNTEAFF
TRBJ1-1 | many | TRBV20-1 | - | TGCAGTGTTTCCCGAGGGGTTAGGGACACTGAAGCTTTCTTT | CSVSRGVRDTEAFF
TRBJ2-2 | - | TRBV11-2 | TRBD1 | TGTGCCAGCAGCTTAGATCTAAGAGACAGGGGGCACACCGGGGAGCTGTTTTTT | CASSLDLRDRGHTGELFF
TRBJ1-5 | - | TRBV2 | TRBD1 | TGTGCCAGCGTACAGGGGTTGGGACAGCCCCAGGATTTT | CASVQGLGQPQDF
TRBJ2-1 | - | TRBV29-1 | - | TGCAGCGTTGAATTGTCGCGGCAGCTTGTCCAGTTCTTC | CSVELSRQLVQFF